These 27 T cell receptor beta chains were sequenced from one sample in a study of a mutant IDH1 vaccine in newly diagnosed glioma. The assay was immunoSEQ multiplex PCR, and TCRdb's table has in-frame clones only and misses some. Of about 38,000 clones listed, around 78% were seen once; the top ten hold over 7.5%. The time point was: baseline, week 1 (first vaccination visit). As to treatment: pre-vaccination baseline after standard-of-care therapy. This specimen was PBMCs, taken from a glioma patient treated with radiotherapy, temozolomide or both. The receptors come from a man in his forties with glioma. Some clones in this sample may be carry-over from other donors' samples.

The chain recombines TRBV30 with TRBJ1-6; the D is unclear. The germline V and J ends were trimmed by 5 bases and 11 bases, with 16 bases remaining between them. The CDR3 consists of 13 residues. Germline CDR1 reads GTSNPN; CDR2 reads SVGIG (reference sequence). The CDR3 nucleotides read TGTGCCTGGGGACCCCGGGCATGGACACCCCTCCACTTT. Translated, it gives CAWGPRAWTPLHF. Full variable domain (outside the CDR3, taken from reference TRBV30 and TRBJ1-6): SQTIHQWPATLVQPVGSPLSLECTVEGTSNPNLYWYRQAAGRGLQLLFYSVGIGQISSEVPQNLSASRPQDRQFILSSKKLLLSDSGFYLCAWGPRAWTPLHFGNGTRLTVT.

V is TRBV30 and J is TRBJ2-2; 7 positions agree with TRBD2. The CDR3 is 13 residues long. Germline V lookup: CDR1 GTSNPN, CDR2 SVGIG (reference sequence). Trimming at V came to 3 bases and at J to 7 bases, leaving 5 bases not matched to a gene. The CDR3 reads CAWSGPGGGELFF. In DNA form, the CDR3 reads TGTGCCTGGAGCGGACCGGGGGGCGGGGAGCTGTTTTTT.

This clone was observed a single time. This chain uses TRBV19 with TRBJ1-2; the match to TRBD1 covers 10 bases. V lost 6 bases and J lost 4; bases outside the gene matches: 11. The CDR3 length is 16 residues. CDR1 and CDR2 from the germline V gene are LNHDA and SQIVND (reference sequence). The CDR3 loop is CASSLPGQGYAYGYTF. Here the CDR3 DNA reads TGTGCCAGTAGCCTACCGGGACAGGGGTATGCCTATGGCTACACCTTC.

For the CDR3, the DNA is TGTGCCAGCAGCAAACGACAGGGGACTCTTTATGGCTACACCTTC. The encoded protein is CASSKRQGTLYGYTF. The rearrangement links TRBV7-2 to TRBJ1-2; TRBD1 matches 8 bases. Germline trimming cut 5 bases from V and 5 bases from J; bases unmatched to any gene: 10. The CDR3 has 15 residues. CDR1 is SGHTA and CDR2 is FQGNSA in the germline V gene.

V usage is TRBV5-1 and J usage is TRBJ1-1; 7 bases are shared with TRBD1. The CDR3 loop spans 15 amino acids. J was trimmed by 2 bases and V by 4 bases; bases with no gene match: 8. Germline V CDR1 and CDR2: SGHRS, YFSETQ. CDR3 sequence (DNA): TGCGCCAGCAGCCTTGCCGGGACAGCCAACACTGAAGCTTTCTTT. Translated, it gives CASSLAGTANTEAFF.

The chain combines TRBV5-1 with TRBJ1-5; TRBD1 matches 9 bases. Germline values: CDR1 SGHRS, CDR2 YFSETQ. This CDR3 has 16 amino acids. V lost 4 bases to trimming and J lost 2 bases; unmatched junction nucleotides: 7. The CDR3 spells CASSLGTGSRNQPQHF. The CDR3 DNA is TGCGCCAGCAGCCTCGGGACAGGGTCTCGCAATCAGCCCCAGCATTTT.

This clone came up a few times. The chain uses TRBV4-2 and TRBJ2-7, with D maybe TRBD1 (6 bases). The CDR3 covers 14 residues. Germline assignment: CDR1 LGHNA and CDR2 YNFKEQ. V gave up 0 bases and J gave up 2 bases, with 8 bases separating them. The CDR3 protein is CASSQDRTAYEQYF. The CDR3 bases are TGTGCCAGCAGCCAAGACCGGACAGCCTACGAGCAGTACTTC.

The genes are TRBV29-1 and TRBJ2-7, with D unresolved. The CDR3 has 13 residues. Trimming took off 3 bases at V and 3 bases at J, with 12 bases between the two ends. Germline lookup yields CDR1 SQVTM and CDR2 ANQGSEA. The CDR3 spells CSVDGQTNYEQYF. CDR3 DNA sequence: TGCAGCGTTGATGGGCAGACGAACTACGAGCAGTACTTC.

V is TRBV10-3 and J is TRBJ2-2; the D gene is possibly TRBD1 (6 bases). Germline V gene data show CDR1 as ENHRY and CDR2 as SYGVKD. The CDR3 contains 12 residues. Between the trimmed V and J ends, which lost 7 bases and 7 bases, there was a span of 10 bases. In nucleotides, the CDR3 is TGTGCCATCACAGGGGCCGGCGGGGAGCTGTTTTTT. Its protein product is CAITGAGGELFF.

Here the CDR3 DNA reads TGTGCCAGCAGCTTAGCGGTACAGGGATCCACCATATATTTT. Residues: CASSLAVQGSTIYF. The chain links TRBV7-7 to TRBJ1-3; possibly TRBD1 for D (6 bases). CDR1 SSHAT and CDR2 FNYEAQ come from the germline V gene (reference sequence). Trimming shortened V by 0 bases and J by 9 bases, and 12 bases separated the two germline ends. The CDR3 spans 14 residues.

V is TRBV7-2 and J is TRBJ1-6; 7 positions match TRBD1. V trimming: 1 base; J trimming: 9 bases; junction bases outside the gene matches: 6. Per germline, CDR1 SGHTA and CDR2 FQGNSA. The CDR3 extends over 15 amino acids. CDR3 in DNA: TGTGCCAGCAGCTTAGTTACCAGGGGGGGTTCACCCCTCCACTTT. It is translated as CASSLVTRGGSPLHF.

The chain uses TRBV6-4 and TRBJ1-2, with TRBD1 as a possible D gene (6 bases). Germline-derived CDR1 and CDR2 are MRHNA and SNTAGT. The CDR3 consists of 16 residues. Trimming left V 1 base short and J 4 bases short, with 16 bases between. The CDR3 DNA reads TGTGCCAGCAGTGACTGGGGGCTGACAGGTTCCTATGGCTACACCTTC. As protein: CASSDWGLTGSYGYTF.

The chain joins TRBV10-2 to TRBJ1-1; D is unresolved. This CDR3 comprises 12 residues. V lost 4 bases and J 1 base, leaving 4 bases between the germline ends. Per germline, CDR1 WSHSY and CDR2 SAAADI. This CDR3 is CASSVKNTEAFF. The CDR3 region has the DNA TGCGCCAGCAGTGTCAAGAACACTGAAGCTTTCTTT.

The V gene is TRBV27, the J gene TRBJ2-5; 9 nucleotides agree with TRBD1. The end of the DNA aligns better with TRBJ2-7, so the J call may be wrong. CDR1 is MNHEY and CDR2 is SMNVEV in the germline V gene (reference sequence). CDR3 size: 13 residues. CDR3 amino acids: CASSLGQGIEQYF. The CDR3 DNA sequence: TGTGCCAGCAGTCTCGGACAGGGGATCGAGCAGTACTTC.

This clone was seen a few times. This chain links TRBV10-1 with TRBJ2-1; 12 bases line up with TRBD2. J lost 6 bases, V lost 5 bases, and 5 bases had no gene match. Germline assignment: CDR1 WNHNN and CDR2 SYGVQD (reference sequence). The CDR3 totals 15 residues. In nucleotides, the CDR3 is TGCGCCAGCAGTCTGACTAGCGGGGGCCCCAATGAGCAGTTCTTC. Translated, it gives CASSLTSGGPNEQFF.

V and J are TRBV11-2 and TRBJ1-2; TRBD1 agrees at 8 bases. Germline CDR1 SGHAT, CDR2 FQNNGV. This CDR3 is 16 amino acids long. V lost 5 bases and J lost 2; bases outside the gene matches: 10. The CDR3 sequence is CASSPRTDRVNYGYTF. CDR3 in DNA: TGTGCCAGCAGCCCCCGGACGGACAGGGTAAACTATGGCTACACCTTC.

This clone has only a few counts. The chain combines TRBV19 with TRBJ1-6, with a tentative D call TRBD1 (5 bases). This CDR3 has 14 residues. V lost 6 bases, J lost 3 bases, and 9 bases lay in between. Germline V gene sequence: CDR1 LNHDA, CDR2 SQIVND (reference sequence). Here the CDR3 DNA reads TGTGCCAGTAGACCGACAGACTATAATTCACCCCTCCACTTT. This encodes CASRPTDYNSPLHF. The entire variable domain, with the rest obtained from reference TRBV19 and TRBJ1-6, is as follows: DGGITQSPKYLFRKEGQNVTLSCEQNLNHDAMYWYRQDPGQGLRLIYYSQIVNDFQKGDIAEGYSVSREKKESFPLTVTSAQKNPTAFYLCASRPTDYNSPLHFGNGTRLTVT.

The chain couples TRBV5-8 to TRBJ2-5; D ambiguous. V lost 0 bases, J lost 2 bases, and 11 bases lay in between. The CDR3 spans 15 residues. Germline values: CDR1 SGHTS, CDR2 YDEGEE. The CDR3 nucleotides are TGTGCCAGCAGCTTGGCCTTAGGGCGGCAAGAGACCCAGTACTTC. Translating it yields CASSLALGRQETQYF.

The chain employs TRBV9 and TRBJ1-1; D might be TRBD1 (5 bases). Germline V gives CDR1 SGDLS, CDR2 YYNGEE. This CDR3 has 12 residues. The ends were cut back, 6 bases at V and 7 bases at J, with 13 bases in the middle. CDR3 DNA: TGTGCCAGCAAGGGCAGGGAAGATGAAGCTTTCTTT. It encodes CASKGREDEAFF.

The sample holds a few counts of this clone. The J gene is TRBJ1-1, the V gene TRBV14; D might be TRBD1 (5 bases). There are 16 residues in the CDR3. CDR1 and CDR2 (germline): SGHDN, FVKESK. V lost 4 bases and J lost 1, with 16 bases in between. In nucleotides, the CDR3 is TGTGCCAGCAGCCCTTTGCGGGGGGGAACGAACACTGAAGCTTTCTTT. It translates to CASSPLRGGTNTEAFF.

DNA of the CDR3: TGTGCCTGGAATCGACAGGGAAACACTGAAGCTTTCTTT. It specifies CAWNRQGNTEAFF. The chain recombines TRBV30 with TRBJ1-1; TRBD1 matches 7 bases. Germline trimming cut 4 bases from V and 2 bases from J; bases unmatched to any gene: 4. Per the germline V gene, CDR1 is GTSNPN and CDR2 is SVGIG (reference sequence). This CDR3 contains 13 residues.

The chain is built from TRBV4-1 and TRBJ2-7; TRBD1 aligns across 7 bases. This CDR3 has 15 amino acids. Germline CDR1 and CDR2: MGHRA and YSYEKL. Losses at the gene ends were 9 bases for V and 0 bases for J; bases not matched to a gene: 11. CDR3 region: CASMNIRGSSYEQYF. CDR3 sequence (DNA): TGCGCCAGTATGAATATCAGGGGGAGCTCCTACGAGCAGTACTTC.

In its sample, this clone was seen a few times. The J gene is TRBJ1-5, the V gene TRBV11-2; D is unclear. Per germline, CDR1 SGHAT and CDR2 FQNNGV. This CDR3 region has 14 residues. V gave up 1 base and J gave up 7 bases, with 11 bases separating them. CDR3 in DNA: TGTGCCAGCAGCTTAGGAGGAGGGAACCAGCCCCAGCATTTT. Translation gives CASSLGGGNQPQHF.

The chain joins TRBV6-1 to TRBJ1-2; 10 bases agree with TRBD1. The CDR3 is 14 residues long. The germline V gene has CDR1 MNHNS and CDR2 SASEGT. J lost 4 bases, V lost 5 bases, and 4 bases had no gene match. CDR3 residues: CASSRQGAGYGYTF. In nucleotides, the CDR3 is TGTGCCAGCAGTCGACAGGGGGCCGGCTATGGCTACACCTTC.

The chain has TRBV5-6 and TRBJ1-1; D uncertain. Germline CDR1 is SGHDT and CDR2 is YYEEEE. Between the trimmed V and J ends, which lost 2 bases and 6 bases, there was a span of 8 bases. CDR3 length equals 12 residues. The chain's CDR3 is CASSFGEPEAFF. The CDR3 DNA reads as TGTGCCAGCAGCTTTGGGGAACCTGAAGCTTTCTTT.

This clone is judged medium-sized. V is TRBV7-9 and J is TRBJ1-5; D call uncertain. From germline, CDR1 is SEHNR and CDR2 FQNEAQ (reference sequence). The V end lost 1 base, the J end lost 7 bases, and 8 bases lay between the germline ends. This CDR3 comprises 13 residues. The CDR3 sequence is CASSLGSGQPQHF. The CDR3 bases are TGTGCCAGCAGCTTAGGTTCTGGGCAGCCCCAGCATTTT.

This chain connects TRBV18 to TRBJ2-5; either TRBD1 or TRBD2 may supply D (5 bases each). The CDR3 consists of 13 residues. CDR1 and CDR2 from the germline V gene are KGHSH and LQKENI. Between the trimmed V and J ends, which lost 4 bases and 2 bases, there was a span of 8 bases. The CDR3 bases are TGTGCCAGCTCACTCGGGGCTCAAGAGACCCAGTACTTC. This gives the protein CASSLGAQETQYF. The variable domain in full, completed from reference TRBV18 and TRBJ2-5, reads NAGVMQNPRHLVRRRGQEARLRCSPMKGHSHVYWYRQLPEEGLKFMVYLQKENIIDESGMPKERFSAEFPKEGPSILRIQQVVRGDSAAYFCASSLGAQETQYFGPGTRLLVL.